This TCR beta chain came from a study of cytomegalovirus exposure and HLA in healthy donors. CDR1 is LNHDA and CDR2 is SQIVND in the germline V gene (reference sequence). The CDR3 spans 14 residues. Trimming removed 7 bases from V and 2 bases from J, with 14 bases in between. Researchers ran the PCR with 60 Vbeta and 13 Jbeta primers. TCRdb keeps only in-frame clones here, not all; method: immunoSEQ multiplex PCR. The repertoire includes 150,000 to 200,000 clones, about 90% of them detected once, and roughly 0.2% sits in the top ten. Study findings and constraints: Later analysis identified several of the most significant clusters that appeared linked to common viral pathogens. Investigators reported approximately 170 TCR beta chains as tied to cytomegalovirus. The HLA-A and HLA-B alleles of most subjects were reportedly predicted accurately from TCR beta sequences.

Concerning this clone: What it binds is unknown.

Material: PBMCs. The chain employs TRBV19 and TRBJ2-5, with a possible D match to TRBD1 (6 bases). The receptor comes from a girl under three years old in good health and CMV-seronegative. The CDR3 sequence is CASNGGGSQETQYF. The CDR3 DNA reads TGTGCCAGTAACGGTGGGGGCAGTCAAGAGACCCAGTACTTC.